This T cell receptor (beta chain) was sequenced in a study of CD8+ T cells in alopecia areata. Study-wide background: Severity scores in treated patients reflected the percentage of scalp affected.

This clone was counted a single time. Its antigen is as yet unknown. Study conclusions and caveats: It was observed that many expanded lesional clones persisted in scalp and blood during tofacitinib.

cDNA serving as the sequencing template came from extracted, reverse transcribed RNA. The assay was immunoSEQ multiplex PCR, and TCRdb's table has in-frame clones only and misses some. Among 80,000 or so clones listed, around 61% were seen once. Indicated treatment: oral pan-JAK inhibitor, 5-10 mg twice daily. This receptor was obtained from a human donor with alopecia areata. The sequencing used CD8+ T cells sorted from blood, collected at week 24, from a patient treated with tofacitinib.

Here the CDR3 reads CASSLMVDNEQFF. The CDR3 DNA is TGTGCCAGCAGCTTAATGGTGGACAATGAGCAGTTCTTC. The chain recombines TRBV7-2 with TRBJ2-1; D call uncertain. In germline, CDR1 is SGHTA, CDR2 FQGNSA. The CDR3 extends over 13 amino acids. The V end was cut by 2 bases, the J end by 5 bases, with 7 bases between.